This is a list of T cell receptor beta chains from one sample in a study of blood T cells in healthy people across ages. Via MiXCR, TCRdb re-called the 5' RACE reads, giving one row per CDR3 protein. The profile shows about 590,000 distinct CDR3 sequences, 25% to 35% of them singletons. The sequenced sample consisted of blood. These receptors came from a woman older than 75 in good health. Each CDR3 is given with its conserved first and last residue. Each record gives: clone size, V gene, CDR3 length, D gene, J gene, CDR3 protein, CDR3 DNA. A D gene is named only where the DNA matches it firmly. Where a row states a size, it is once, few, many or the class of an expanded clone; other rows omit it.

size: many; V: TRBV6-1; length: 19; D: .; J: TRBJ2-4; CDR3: CASSPRLSGNSGAKNIQYF; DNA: TGTGCCAGCAGCCCACGACTCTCGGGAAATTCCGGGGCCAAAAACATTCAGTACTTC
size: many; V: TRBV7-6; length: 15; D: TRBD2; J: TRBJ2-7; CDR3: CASSLQRGWGYEQYF; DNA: TGTGCCAGCAGCTTACAGCGGGGATGGGGCTACGAGCAGTACTTC
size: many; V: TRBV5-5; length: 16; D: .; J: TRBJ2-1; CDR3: CASSLGLFSSYNEQFF; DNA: TGTGCCAGCAGTCTCGGACTATTTAGCTCCTACAATGAGCAGTTCTTC
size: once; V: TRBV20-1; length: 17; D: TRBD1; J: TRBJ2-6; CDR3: CSALTGTGGRGTNVLTF; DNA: TGCAGTGCGTTGACCGGGACAGGGGGCAGGGGGACCAACGTCCTGACTTTC
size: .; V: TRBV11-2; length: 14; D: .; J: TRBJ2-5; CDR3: CAGSLAGGVETQYF; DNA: TGTGCCGGCAGCCTTGCCGGAGGGGTAGAGACCCAGTACTTC
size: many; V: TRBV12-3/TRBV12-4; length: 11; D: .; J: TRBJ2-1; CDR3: CASSTYNEQFF; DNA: TGTGCCAGCAGTACGTACAATGAGCAGTTCTTC
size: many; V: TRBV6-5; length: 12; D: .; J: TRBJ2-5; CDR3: CASSSLQETQYF; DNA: TGTGCCAGCAGTTCCCTACAAGAGACCCAGTACTTC
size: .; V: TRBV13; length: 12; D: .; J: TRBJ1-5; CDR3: CASSPPPLPQHF; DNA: TGTGCCAGCAGCCCCCCCCCCCTGCCCCAGCATTTT
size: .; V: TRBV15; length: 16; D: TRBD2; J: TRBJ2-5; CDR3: CATSRAGTSGSNEQYF; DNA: TGTGCCACCAGCAGAGCCGGGACTAGCGGGAGTAATGAGCAGTACTTC
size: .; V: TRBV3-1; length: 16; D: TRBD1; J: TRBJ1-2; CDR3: CASSHRRGRGNYGYTF; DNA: TGTGCCAGCAGCCACCGGCGGGGCAGGGGGAACTATGGCTACACCTTC
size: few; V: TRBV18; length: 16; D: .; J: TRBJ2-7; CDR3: CASSPYARGASNEQYF; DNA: TGTGCCAGCTCACCATACGCCAGGGGCGCGTCGAATGAGCAGTACTTC
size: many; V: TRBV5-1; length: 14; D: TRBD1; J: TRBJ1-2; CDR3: CASSLSTGGDGYTF; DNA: TGCGCCAGCAGCTTGTCGACAGGGGGCGATGGCTACACCTTC
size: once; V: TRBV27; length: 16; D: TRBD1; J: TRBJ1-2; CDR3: CASSLNPTGTGIGYTF; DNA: TGTGCCAGCAGTCTGAATCCTACCGGGACAGGGATCGGCTACACCTTC
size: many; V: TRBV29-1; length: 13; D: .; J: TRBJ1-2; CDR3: CSVRTLLNYGYTF; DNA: TGCAGCGTGCGGACACTTCTTAACTATGGCTACACCTTC
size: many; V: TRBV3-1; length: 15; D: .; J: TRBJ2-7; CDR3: CASSQGTYSRYEQYF; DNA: TGTGCCAGCAGCCAGGGGACTTATAGCCGATACGAGCAGTACTTC
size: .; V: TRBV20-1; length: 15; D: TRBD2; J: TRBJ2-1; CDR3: CSARVGTSAYNEQFF; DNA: TGCAGTGCTAGAGTCGGGACTAGCGCTTACAATGAGCAGTTCTTC
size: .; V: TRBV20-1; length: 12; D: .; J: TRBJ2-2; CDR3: CSARDKSGELFF; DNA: TGCAGTGCTAGAGATAAGTCCGGGGAGCTGTTTTTT
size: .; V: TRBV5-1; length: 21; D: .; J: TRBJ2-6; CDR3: CASSLDGFQGSTRSGANVLTF; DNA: TGCGCCAGCAGCTTGGACGGATTCCAGGGCAGCACACGCTCTGGGGCCAACGTCCTGACTTTC
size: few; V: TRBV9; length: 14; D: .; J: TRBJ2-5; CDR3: CAGSPSGDVETQYF; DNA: TGTGCCGGCAGCCCTTCGGGGGATGTGGAGACCCAGTACTTC
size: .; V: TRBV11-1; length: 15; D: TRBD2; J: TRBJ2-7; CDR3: CASTPLGRGGHEQYF; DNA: TGTGCCAGCACCCCGTTAGGTCGGGGGGGACACGAGCAGTACTTC
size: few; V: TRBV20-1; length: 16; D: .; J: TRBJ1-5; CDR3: CSARPTGNGNWGPQHF; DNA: TGCAGTGCTAGACCTACAGGGAATGGTAATTGGGGGCCCCAGCATTTT
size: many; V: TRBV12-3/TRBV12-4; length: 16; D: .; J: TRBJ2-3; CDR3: CASSLNGPGMTDTQYF; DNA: TGTGCCAGCAGTTTAAACGGACCCGGGATGACAGATACGCAGTATTTT
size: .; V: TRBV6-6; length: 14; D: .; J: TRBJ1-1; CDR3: CASRPGRLNTEAFF; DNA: TGTGCCAGCCGTCCGGGACGCCTGAACACTGAAGCTTTCTTT
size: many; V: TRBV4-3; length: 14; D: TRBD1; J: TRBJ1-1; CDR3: CASSPDPQGLSAFF; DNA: TGCGCCAGCAGCCCGGACCCACAGGGGTTATCAGCTTTCTTT
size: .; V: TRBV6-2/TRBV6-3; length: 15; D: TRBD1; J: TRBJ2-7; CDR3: CASSLPGQGFYEQYF; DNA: TGTGCCAGCAGTTTACCGGGACAGGGATTCTACGAGCAGTACTTC
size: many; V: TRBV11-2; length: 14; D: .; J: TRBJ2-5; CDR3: CASSWGRAGETQYF; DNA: TGTGCCAGCAGCTGGGGCAGGGCGGGAGAGACCCAGTACTTC
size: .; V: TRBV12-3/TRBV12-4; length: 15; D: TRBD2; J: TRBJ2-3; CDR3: CASSLRLAGTDMQYF; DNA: TGTGCCAGCAGTTTAAGGCTAGCGGGGACAGATATGCAATATTTT
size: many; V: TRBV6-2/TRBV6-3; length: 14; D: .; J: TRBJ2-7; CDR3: CASGQPRIPYEQYF; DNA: TGTGCCAGCGGACAACCCCGTATACCCTACGAGCAGTACTTC
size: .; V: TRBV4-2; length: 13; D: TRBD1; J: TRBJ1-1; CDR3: CVSSPSGGTEAFF; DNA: TGTGTCAGCAGCCCTTCAGGGGGCACTGAAGCTTTCTTT
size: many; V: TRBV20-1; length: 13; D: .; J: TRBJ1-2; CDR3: CSARSATNYGYTF; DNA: TGCAGTGCGAGGAGCGCTACTAACTATGGCTACACCTTC
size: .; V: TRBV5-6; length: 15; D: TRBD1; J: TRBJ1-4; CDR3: CASSLRDRGQKKLFF; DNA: TGTGCCAGCAGCTTGCGGGACAGGGGGCAAAAAAAACTGTTTTTT
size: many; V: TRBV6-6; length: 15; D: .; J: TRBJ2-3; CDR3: CASSYSRAFTDTQYF; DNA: TGTGCCAGCAGTTACTCCAGAGCCTTCACAGATACGCAGTATTTT
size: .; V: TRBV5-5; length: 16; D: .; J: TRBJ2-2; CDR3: CASSPGRFGNTGELFF; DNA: TGTGCCAGCAGCCCGGGGAGGTTTGGGAACACCGGGGAGCTGTTTTTT
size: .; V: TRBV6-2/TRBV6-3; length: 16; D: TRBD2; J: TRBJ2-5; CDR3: CASSNRLAVLQETQYF; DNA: TGTGCCAGCAGTAACAGACTAGCGGTTCTTCAAGAGACCCAGTACTTC
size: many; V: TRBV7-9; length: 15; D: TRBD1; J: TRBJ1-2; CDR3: CASSSPTGQTYGYTF; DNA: TGTGCCAGCAGCTCCCCGACGGGACAGACTTATGGCTACACCTTC
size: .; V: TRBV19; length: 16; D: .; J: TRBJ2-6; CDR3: CASSIEGSSGANVLTF; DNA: TGTGCCAGTAGTATAGAGGGAAGCTCTGGGGCCAACGTCCTGACTTTC
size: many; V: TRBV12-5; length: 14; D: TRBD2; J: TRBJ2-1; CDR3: CASGSSGGNNEQFF; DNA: TGTGCTAGTGGGAGTAGCGGGGGAAACAATGAGCAGTTCTTC
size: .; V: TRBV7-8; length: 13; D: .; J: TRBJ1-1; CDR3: CASRLGWNTEAFF; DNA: TGTGCCAGCAGACTGGGATGGAACACTGAAGCTTTCTTT
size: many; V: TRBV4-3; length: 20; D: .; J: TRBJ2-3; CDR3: CASSQDSIGQTPGKADTQYF; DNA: TGCGCCAGCAGCCAAGATAGTATAGGACAGACACCAGGGAAGGCGGATACGCAGTATTTT
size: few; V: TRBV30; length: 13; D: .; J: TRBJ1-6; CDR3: CAWTGGSDSPLHF; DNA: TGTGCCTGGACCGGGGGCTCTGATTCACCCCTCCACTTT
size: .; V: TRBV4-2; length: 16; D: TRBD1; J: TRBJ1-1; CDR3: CASSQGPTGGDTEAFF; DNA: TGTGCCAGCAGCCAAGGACCGACAGGGGGGGACACTGAAGCTTTCTTT
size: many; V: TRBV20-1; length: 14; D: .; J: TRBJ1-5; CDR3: CSAKSGVSNQPQHF; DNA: TGCAGTGCAAAGAGCGGTGTTTCCAATCAGCCCCAGCATTTT
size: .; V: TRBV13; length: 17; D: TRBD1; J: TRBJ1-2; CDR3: CASSRAPGQGAGYGYTF; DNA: TGTGCCAGCAGCCGAGCACCGGGACAGGGGGCGGGCTATGGCTACACCTTC
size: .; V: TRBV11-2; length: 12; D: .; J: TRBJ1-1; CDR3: CASRPQVYEAFF; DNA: TGTGCCAGCAGACCACAGGTTTATGAAGCTTTCTTT
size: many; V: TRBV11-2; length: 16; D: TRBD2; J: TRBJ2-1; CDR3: CASSLEKRGNYNEQFF; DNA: TGTGCCAGCAGCTTAGAGAAGCGGGGGAACTACAATGAGCAGTTCTTC
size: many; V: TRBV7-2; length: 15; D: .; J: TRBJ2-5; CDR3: CASSLVGTGKETQYF; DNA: TGTGCCAGCAGCTTAGTTGGAACAGGGAAGGAGACCCAGTACTTC